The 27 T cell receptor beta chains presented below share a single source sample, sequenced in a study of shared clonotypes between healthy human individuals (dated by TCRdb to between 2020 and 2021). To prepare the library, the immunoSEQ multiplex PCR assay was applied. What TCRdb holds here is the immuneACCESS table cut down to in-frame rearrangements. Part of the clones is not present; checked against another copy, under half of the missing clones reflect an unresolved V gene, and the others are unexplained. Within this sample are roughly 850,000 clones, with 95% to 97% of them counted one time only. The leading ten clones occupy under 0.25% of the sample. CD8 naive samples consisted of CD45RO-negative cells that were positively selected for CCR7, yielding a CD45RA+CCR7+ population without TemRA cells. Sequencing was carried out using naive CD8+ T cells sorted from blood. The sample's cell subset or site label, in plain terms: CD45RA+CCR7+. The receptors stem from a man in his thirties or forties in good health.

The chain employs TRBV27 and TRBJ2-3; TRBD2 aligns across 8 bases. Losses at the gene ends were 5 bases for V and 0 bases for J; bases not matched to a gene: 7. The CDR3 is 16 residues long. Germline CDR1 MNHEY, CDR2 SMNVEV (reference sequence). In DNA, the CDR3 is TGTGCCAGCAGTCCACTTAGACTAGCGAGCACAGATACGCAGTATTTT. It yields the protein CASSPLRLASTDTQYF.

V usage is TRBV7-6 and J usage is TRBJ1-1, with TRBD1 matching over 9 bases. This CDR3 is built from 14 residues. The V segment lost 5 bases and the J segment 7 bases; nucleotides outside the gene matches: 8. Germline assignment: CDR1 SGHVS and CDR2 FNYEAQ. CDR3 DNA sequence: TGTGCCAGCAGCGAGCGACAGGGGGGAAATGAAGCTTTCTTT. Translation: CASSERQGGNEAFF.

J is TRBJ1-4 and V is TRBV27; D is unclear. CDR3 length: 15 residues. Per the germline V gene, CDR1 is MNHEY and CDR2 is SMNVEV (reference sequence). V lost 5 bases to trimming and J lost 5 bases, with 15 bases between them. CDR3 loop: CASSLGPYPNEKLFF. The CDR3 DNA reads TGTGCCAGCAGTCTCGGCCCTTACCCAAATGAAAAACTGTTTTTT.

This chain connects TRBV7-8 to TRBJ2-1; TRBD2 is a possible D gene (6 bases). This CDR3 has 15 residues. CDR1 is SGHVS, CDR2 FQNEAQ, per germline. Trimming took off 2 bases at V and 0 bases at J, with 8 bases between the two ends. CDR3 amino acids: CASSLRGDSYNEQFF. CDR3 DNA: TGTGCCAGCAGCTTACGCGGGGACTCCTACAATGAGCAGTTCTTC. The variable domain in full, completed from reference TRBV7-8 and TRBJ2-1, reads GAGVSQSPRYKVAKRGQDVALRCDPISGHVSLFWYQQALGQGPEFLTYFQNEAQLDKSGLPSDRFFAERPEGSVSTLKIQRTQQEDSAVYLCASSLRGDSYNEQFFGPGTRLTVL.

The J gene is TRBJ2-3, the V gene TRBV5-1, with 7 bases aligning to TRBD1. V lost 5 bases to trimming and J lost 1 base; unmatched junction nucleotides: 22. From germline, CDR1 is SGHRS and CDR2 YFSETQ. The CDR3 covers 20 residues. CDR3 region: CASRPTPTWGQFRRTDTQYF. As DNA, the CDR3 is TGCGCCAGCAGACCCACCCCGACCTGGGGACAGTTTCGGCGCACAGATACGCAGTATTTT.

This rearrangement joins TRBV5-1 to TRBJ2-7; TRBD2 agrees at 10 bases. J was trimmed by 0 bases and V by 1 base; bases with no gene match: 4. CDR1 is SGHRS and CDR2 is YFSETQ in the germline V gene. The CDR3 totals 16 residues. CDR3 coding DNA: TGCGCCAGCAGCTTGCGGACTAGCGGTTACTCCTACGAGCAGTACTTC. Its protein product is CASSLRTSGYSYEQYF. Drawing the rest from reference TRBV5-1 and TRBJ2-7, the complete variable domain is KAGVTQTPRYLIKTRGQQVTLSCSPISGHRSVSWYQQTPGQGLQFLFEYFSETQRNKGNFPGRFSGRQFSNSRSEMNVSTLELGDSALYLCASSLRTSGYSYEQYFGPGTRLTVT.

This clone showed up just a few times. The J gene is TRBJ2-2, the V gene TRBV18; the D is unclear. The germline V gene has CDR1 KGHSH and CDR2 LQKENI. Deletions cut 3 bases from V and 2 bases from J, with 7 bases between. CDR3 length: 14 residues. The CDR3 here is CASSPYTNTGELFF. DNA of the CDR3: TGTGCCAGCTCACCGTACACTAACACCGGGGAGCTGTTTTTT.

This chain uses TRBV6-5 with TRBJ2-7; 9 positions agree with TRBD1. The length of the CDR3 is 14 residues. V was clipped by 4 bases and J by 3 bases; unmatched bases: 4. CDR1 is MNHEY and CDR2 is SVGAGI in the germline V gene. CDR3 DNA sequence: TGTGCCAGCAGTTTCGGGACAGGGAACTACGAGCAGTACTTC. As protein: CASSFGTGNYEQYF.

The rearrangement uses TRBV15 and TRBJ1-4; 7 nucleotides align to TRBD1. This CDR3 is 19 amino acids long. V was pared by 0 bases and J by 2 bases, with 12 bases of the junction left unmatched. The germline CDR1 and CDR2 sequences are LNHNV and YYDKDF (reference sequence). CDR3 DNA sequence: TGTGCCACCAGCAGAGACCAATGGATATTACAGGGGACTAATGAAAAACTGTTTTTT. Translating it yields CATSRDQWILQGTNEKLFF.

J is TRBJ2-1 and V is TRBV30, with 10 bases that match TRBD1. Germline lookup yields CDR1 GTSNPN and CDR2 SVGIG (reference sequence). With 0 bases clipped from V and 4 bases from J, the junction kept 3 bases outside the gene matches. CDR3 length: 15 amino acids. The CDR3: CAWSVGTGDYNEQFF. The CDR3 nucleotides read TGTGCCTGGAGTGTCGGGACAGGGGATTACAATGAGCAGTTCTTC.

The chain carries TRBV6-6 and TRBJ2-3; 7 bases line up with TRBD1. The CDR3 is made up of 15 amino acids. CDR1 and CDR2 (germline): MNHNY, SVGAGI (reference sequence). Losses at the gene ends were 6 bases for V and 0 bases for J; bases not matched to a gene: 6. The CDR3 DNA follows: TGTGCCAGCAGCGACCGGGACAGAAGCACAGATACGCAGTATTTT. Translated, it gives CASSDRDRSTDTQYF.

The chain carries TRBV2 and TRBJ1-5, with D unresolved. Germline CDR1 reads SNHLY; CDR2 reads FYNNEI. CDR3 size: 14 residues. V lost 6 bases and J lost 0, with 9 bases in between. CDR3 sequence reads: CASSMSGSNQPQHF. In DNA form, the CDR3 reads TGTGCCAGCAGCATGTCAGGTAGCAATCAGCCCCAGCATTTT.

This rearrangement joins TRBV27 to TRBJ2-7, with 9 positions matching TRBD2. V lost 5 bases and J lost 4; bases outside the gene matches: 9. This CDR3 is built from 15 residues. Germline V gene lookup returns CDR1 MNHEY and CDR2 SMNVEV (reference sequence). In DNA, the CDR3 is TGTGCCAGCAGTGGGGGACTAGCAGGCCTTTACGAGCAGTACTTC. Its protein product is CASSGGLAGLYEQYF.

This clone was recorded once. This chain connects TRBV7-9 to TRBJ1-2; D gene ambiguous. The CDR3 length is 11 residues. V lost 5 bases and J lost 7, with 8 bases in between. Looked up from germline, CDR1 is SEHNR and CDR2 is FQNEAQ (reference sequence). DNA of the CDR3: TGTGCCAGCAGCCCCCCCCCTGGCTACACCTTC. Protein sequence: CASSPPPGYTF.

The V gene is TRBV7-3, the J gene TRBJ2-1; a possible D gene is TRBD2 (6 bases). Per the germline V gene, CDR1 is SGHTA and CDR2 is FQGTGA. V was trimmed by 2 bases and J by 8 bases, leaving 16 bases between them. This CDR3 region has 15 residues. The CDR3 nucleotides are TGTGCCAGCAGCTTAGTGGGGGGAGAGGTCGATGAGCAGTTCTTC. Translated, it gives CASSLVGGEVDEQFF.

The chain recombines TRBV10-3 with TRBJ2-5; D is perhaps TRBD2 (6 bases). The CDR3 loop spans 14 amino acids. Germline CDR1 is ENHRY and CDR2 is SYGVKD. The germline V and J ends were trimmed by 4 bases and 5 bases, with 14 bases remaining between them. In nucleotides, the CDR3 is TGTGCCATCAGTGGGCTTGGAGGGGACGAGACCCAGTACTTC. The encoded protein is CAISGLGGDETQYF.

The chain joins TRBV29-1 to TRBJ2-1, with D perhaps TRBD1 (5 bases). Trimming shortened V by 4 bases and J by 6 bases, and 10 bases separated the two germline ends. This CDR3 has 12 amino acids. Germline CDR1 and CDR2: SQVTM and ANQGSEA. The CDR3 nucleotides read TGCAGCGTTGCTGACAGACGCAATGAGCAGTTCTTC. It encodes CSVADRRNEQFF.

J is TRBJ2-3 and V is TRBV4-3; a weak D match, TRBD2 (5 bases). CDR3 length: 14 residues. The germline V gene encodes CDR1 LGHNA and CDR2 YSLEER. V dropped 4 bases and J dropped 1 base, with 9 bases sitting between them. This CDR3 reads CASSPSGGTDTQYF. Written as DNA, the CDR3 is TGCGCCAGCAGCCCCTCCGGGGGCACAGATACGCAGTATTTT.

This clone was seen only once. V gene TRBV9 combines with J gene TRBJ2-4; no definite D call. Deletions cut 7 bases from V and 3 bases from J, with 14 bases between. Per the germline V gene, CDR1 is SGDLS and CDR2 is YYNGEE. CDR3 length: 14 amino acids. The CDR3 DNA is TGTGCCAGCGGATACGGATCTGGCAAAAACATTCAGTACTTC. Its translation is CASGYGSGKNIQYF.

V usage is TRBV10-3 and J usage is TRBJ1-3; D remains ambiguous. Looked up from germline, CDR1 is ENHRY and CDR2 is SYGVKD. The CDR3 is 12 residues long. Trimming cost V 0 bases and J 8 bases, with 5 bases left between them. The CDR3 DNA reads TGTGCCATCAGTGAGTCGATTGACACCATATATTTT. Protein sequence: CAISESIDTIYF.

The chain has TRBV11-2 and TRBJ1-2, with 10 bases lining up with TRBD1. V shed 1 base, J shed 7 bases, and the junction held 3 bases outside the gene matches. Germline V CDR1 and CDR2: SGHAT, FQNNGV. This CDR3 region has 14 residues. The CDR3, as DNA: TGTGCCAGCAGCTTAGGACAGGGGGCAGGTGGCTACACCTTC. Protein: CASSLGQGAGGYTF.

CDR3 DNA sequence: TGTGCCAGCAGCTTAGTTACGGGGAAGGAAGAAGCTTTCTTT. Translating gives CASSLVTGKEEAFF. V gene TRBV7-9 combines with J gene TRBJ1-1; D gene ambiguous. The CDR3 loop spans 14 amino acids. CDR1 is SEHNR, CDR2 FQNEAQ, per germline (reference sequence). Trimming left V 1 base short and J 8 bases short, with 14 bases between.

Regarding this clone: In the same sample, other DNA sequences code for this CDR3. The CDR3 DNA is TGTGCCAGCAGTTACTCGGGTGGGGACTACGAGCAGTACTTC. The encoded protein is CASSYSGGDYEQYF. The J gene is TRBJ2-7, the V gene TRBV6-5; D is undetermined. In germline, CDR1 is MNHEY, CDR2 SVGAGI. V lost 0 bases to trimming and J lost 3 bases, with 9 bases between them. This CDR3 is built from 14 residues.

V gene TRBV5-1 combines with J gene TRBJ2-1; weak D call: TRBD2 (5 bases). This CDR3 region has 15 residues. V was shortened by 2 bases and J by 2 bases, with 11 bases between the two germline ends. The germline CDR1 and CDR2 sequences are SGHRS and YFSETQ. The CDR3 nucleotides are TGCGCCAGCAGCTTAGAGGGAGTGCCCTACAATGAGCAGTTCTTC. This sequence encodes CASSLEGVPYNEQFF.

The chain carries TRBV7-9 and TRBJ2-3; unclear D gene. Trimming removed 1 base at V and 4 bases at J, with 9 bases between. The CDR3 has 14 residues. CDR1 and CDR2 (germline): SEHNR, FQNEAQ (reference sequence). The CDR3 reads CASSLVGWPDTQYF. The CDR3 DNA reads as TGTGCCAGCAGCTTAGTGGGGTGGCCAGATACGCAGTATTTT.

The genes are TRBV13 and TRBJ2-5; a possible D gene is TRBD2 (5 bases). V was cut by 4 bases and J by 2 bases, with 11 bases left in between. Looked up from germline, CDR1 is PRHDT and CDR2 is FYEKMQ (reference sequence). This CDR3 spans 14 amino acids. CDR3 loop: CASSSGLLQETQYF. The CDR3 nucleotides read TGTGCCAGCAGCTCTGGACTGCTTCAAGAGACCCAGTACTTC.

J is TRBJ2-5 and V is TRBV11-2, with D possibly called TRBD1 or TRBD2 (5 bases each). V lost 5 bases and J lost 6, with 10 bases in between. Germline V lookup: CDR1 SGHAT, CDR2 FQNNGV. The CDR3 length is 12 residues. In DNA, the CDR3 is TGTGCCAGCAGCCTTGGGGGAAAGACCCAGTACTTC. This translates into CASSLGGKTQYF.